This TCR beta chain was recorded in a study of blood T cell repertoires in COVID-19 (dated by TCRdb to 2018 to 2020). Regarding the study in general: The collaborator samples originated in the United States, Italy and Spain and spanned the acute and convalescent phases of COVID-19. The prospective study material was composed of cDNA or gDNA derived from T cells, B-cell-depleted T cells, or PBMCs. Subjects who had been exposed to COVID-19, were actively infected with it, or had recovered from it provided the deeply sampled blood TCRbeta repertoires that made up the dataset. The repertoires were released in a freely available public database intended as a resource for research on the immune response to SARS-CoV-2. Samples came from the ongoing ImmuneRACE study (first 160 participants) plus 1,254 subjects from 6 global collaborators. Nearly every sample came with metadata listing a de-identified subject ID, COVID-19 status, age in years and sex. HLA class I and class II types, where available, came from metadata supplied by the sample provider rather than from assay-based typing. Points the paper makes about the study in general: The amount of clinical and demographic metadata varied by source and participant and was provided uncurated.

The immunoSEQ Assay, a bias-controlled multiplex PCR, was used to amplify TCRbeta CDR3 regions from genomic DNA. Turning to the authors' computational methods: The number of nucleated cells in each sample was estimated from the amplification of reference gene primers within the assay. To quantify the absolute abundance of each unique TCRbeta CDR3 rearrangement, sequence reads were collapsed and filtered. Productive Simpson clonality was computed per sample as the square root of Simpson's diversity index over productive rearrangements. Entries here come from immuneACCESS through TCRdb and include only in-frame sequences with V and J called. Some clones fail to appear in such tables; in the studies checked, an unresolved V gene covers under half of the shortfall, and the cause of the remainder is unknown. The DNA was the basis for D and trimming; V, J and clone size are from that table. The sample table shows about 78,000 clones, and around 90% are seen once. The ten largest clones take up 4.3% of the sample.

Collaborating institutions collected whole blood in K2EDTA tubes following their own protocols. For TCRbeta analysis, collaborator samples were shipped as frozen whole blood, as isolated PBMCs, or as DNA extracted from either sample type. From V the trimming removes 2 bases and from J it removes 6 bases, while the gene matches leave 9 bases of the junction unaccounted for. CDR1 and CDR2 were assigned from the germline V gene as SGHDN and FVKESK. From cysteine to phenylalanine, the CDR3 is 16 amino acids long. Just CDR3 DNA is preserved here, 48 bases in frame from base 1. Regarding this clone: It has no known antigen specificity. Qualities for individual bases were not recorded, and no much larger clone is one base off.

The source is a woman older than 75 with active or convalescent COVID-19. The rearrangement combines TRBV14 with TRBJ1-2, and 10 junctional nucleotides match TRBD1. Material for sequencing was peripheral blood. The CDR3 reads CASSQTRDRGWNGYTF. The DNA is TGTGCCAGCAGCCAAACCCGGGACAGGGGATGGAATGGCTACACCTTC. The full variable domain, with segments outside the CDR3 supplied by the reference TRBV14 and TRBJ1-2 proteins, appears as EAGVTQFPSHSVIEKGQTVTLRCDPISGHDNLYWYRRVMGKEIKFLLHFVKESKQDESGMPNNRFLAERTGGTYSTLKVQPAELEDSGVYFCASSQTRDRGWNGYTFGSGTRLTVV.